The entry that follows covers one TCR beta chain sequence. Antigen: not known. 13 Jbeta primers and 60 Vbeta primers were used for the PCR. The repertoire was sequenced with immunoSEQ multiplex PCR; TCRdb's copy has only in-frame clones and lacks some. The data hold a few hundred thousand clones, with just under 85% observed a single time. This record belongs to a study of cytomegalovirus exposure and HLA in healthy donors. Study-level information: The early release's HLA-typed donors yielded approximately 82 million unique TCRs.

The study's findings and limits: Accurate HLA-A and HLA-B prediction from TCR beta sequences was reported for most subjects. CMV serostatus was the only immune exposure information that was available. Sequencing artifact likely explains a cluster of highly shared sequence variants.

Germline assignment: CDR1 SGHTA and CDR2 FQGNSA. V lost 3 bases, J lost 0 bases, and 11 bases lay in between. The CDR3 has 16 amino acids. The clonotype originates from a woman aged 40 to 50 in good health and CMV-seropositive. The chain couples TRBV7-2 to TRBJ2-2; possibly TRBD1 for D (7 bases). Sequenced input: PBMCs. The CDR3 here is CASSLGGTANTGELFF. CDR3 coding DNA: TGTGCCAGCAGCTTGGGCGGGACAGCGAACACCGGGGAGCTGTTTTTT.